The source of this TCR beta chain is a study of blood T cell repertoires in COVID-19. Study in general: COVID-19 samples, acute and convalescent, were from the United States, Italy and Spain.

TCRdb's table, derived via immunoSEQ multiplex PCR, lists solely in-frame clones and lacks some. The table has 350,000 or so clones, 80% to 90% seen once. Germline-derived CDR1 and CDR2 are SGHRS and YFSETQ. CDR3 length: 16 residues. Trimming took 4 bases from V and 1 from J; bases not matched to a gene: 3. The gene calls are TRBV5-1 and TRBJ2-3, with 13 bases aligning to TRBD2. The receptor comes from a woman aged 40 to 55 with acute COVID-19. What was sequenced was PBMCs or T cells enriched from blood (not recorded which). The CDR3 nucleotides read TGCGCCAGCAGCCCAGGACTAGCGGGGGGCACAGATACGCAGTATTTT. It encodes CASSPGLAGGTDTQYF. Full variable domain (missing parts from reference TRBV5-1 and TRBJ2-3): KAGVTQTPRYLIKTRGQQVTLSCSPISGHRSVSWYQQTPGQGLQFLFEYFSETQRNKGNFPGRFSGRQFSNSRSEMNVSTLELGDSALYLCASSPGLAGGTDTQYFGPGTRLTVL.